The T cell receptor beta chain under discussion was sequenced for a study of T cell responses to AZD1222 COVID-19 vaccine (dated by TCRdb to the early 2020s). A note on the overall study: A total of about 240 trial participants underwent TCR sequencing, of whom some 210 received two doses of AZD1222 and about 25 received two doses of the MenACWY control vaccine. Trial participants were enrolled by age into 18-55, 56-69 and 70-plus year subgroups, with about 150, 28 and 57 TCR-sequenced participants respectively.

The CDR3 regions of human TCRbeta chains were analyzed by immunosequencing. The paper's processing steps were these. Repertoire TCRs were checked for matches against a reference library of SARS-CoV-2-specific TCRs that had been generated using the MIRA antigen-specificity platform. Breadth was defined as the fraction of unique TCRs that were SARS-CoV-2-associated, and depth was defined as the fraction of total T cells that were SARS-CoV-2-associated. Using the MIRA data, each spike-specific TCR was assigned both to the spike region to which the TCR was reactive and to a CD4 or CD8 class. Log10-transformed breadth and depth values were compared by one-way ANOVA with Sidak's multiple comparisons tests. What TCRdb holds here is the immuneACCESS table cut down to in-frame rearrangements. Part of the clones is not present; checked against another copy, under half of the missing clones reflect an unresolved V gene, and the others are unexplained. For V, J and clone size, that table is used; D and trimming come from the DNA. The sample contains around 150,000 clones, 75% to 95% of them found a single time. 3% to 3.5% of the sample goes to the ten largest clones.

This specimen's time point label, per the study, means: about 28 days (+/-7) after the second vaccine dose. AZD1222 recipients whose second dose came at about 4 weeks and those whose second dose came at about 12 weeks were combined into one group, since spike-specific TCR depth and breadth did not differ between the two schedules. Vaccinee samples were obtained from the UK trials COV001 and COV002, which included a single-blind randomized controlled phase 2/3 trial of AZD1222 (ChAdOx1 nCoV-19) in healthy adults. Trial participant PBMC samples were collected at day 0 and day 28 after the second dose for TCRbeta chain sequencing. About this clone itself: Its binding antigen is unknown. It has no much larger one-base neighbor in the sample; base qualities were not kept.

Findings and caveats that apply to the study as a whole: Because no day 14 peak-response samples were available, the repertoires could be characterized only after the peak T cell response. After two AZD1222 doses, both the breadth and the depth of spike-specific TCRs were significantly higher than at day 0 and than in MenACWY recipients. Epitopes outside the regions mutated in the B.1.351 and B.1.1.7 variants were reportedly recognized by nearly half of the unique spike-specific TCRs. The whole spike protein was spanned by vaccine-associated CD4 TCRs, and dominant responses were seen in regions 160-218 and 743-854. The 56-69-year group was small, and its depth increase did not reach significance, likely because of low power. Conclusions about previously exposed vaccinees are limited, since just six AZD1222 recipients were seropositive for SARS-CoV-2 at baseline. Participants were mostly white British and included more females than males, and it was suggested by the authors that clonal diversity may have been underestimated.

The sample in question was peripheral blood, obtained 28 days after the second AZD1222 dose. The TCR sequence derives from an adult who received the AZD1222 COVID-19 vaccine.

The CDR3 region: CASRATGLNTEAFF. The sequenced DNA is TGTGCCAGCAGAGCCACAGGATTGAACACTGAAGCTTTCTTT. The chain links TRBV6-5 with TRBJ1-1; TRBD1 is perhaps the D gene, given 5 matching bases. V lost 6 bases and J lost 0 bases; the stretch between them is 11 bases long. The CDR3 starts with the cysteine, ends with the phenylalanine, and has 14 residues. The CDR3 DNA has 42 bases and is translated from base 1. The germline V gene provides CDR1 MNHEY and CDR2 SVGAGI.